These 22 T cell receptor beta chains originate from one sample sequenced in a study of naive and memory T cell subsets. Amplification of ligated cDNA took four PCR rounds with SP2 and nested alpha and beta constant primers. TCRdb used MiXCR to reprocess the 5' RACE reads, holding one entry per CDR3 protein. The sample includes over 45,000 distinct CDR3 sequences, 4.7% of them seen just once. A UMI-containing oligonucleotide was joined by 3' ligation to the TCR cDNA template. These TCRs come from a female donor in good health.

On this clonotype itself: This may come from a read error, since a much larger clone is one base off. The CDR3 loop is CATSRDRKAEQFF. CDR3 sequence (DNA): TGTGCCACCAGCAGAGATAGGAAAGCTGAGCAGTTCTTC. The V call is TRBV15, the J call TRBJ2-1, with D hard to call. This CDR3 has 13 amino acids. The V end was cut by 0 bases, the J end by 9 bases, with 9 bases between. Germline assignment: CDR1 LNHNV and CDR2 YYDKDF (reference sequence).

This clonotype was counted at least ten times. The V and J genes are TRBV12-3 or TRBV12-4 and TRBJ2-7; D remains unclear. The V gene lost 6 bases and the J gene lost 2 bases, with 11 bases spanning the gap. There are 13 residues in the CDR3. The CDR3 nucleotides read TGTGCCAGCAGCCGGGCACAAACCTACGAGCAGTACTTC. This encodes CASSRAQTYEQYF.

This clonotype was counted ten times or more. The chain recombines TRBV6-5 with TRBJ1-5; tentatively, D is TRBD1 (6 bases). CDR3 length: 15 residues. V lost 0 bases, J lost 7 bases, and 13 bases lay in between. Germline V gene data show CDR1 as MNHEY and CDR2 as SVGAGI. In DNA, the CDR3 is TGTGCCAGCAGTTACTCACCGGGGGCAAGGCAGCCCCAGCATTTT. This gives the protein CASSYSPGARQPQHF.

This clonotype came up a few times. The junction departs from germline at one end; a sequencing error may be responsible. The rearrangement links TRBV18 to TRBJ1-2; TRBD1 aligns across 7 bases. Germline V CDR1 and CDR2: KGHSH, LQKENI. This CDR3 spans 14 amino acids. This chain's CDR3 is CASSLPGTDYGDTF. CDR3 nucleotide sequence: TGTGCCAGCTCCCTCCCCGGGACAGACTATGGCGACACCTTC.

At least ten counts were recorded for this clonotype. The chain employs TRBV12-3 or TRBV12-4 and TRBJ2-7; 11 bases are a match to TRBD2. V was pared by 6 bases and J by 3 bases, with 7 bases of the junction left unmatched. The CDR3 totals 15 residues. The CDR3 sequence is CASRTGTSGYYEQYF. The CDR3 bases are TGTGCCAGCAGAACCGGGACTAGCGGCTACTACGAGCAGTACTTC.

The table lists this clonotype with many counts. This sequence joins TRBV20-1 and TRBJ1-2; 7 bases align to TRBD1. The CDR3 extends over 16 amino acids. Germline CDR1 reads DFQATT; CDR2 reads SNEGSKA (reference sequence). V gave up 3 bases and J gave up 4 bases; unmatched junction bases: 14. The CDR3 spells CSASQDRARVVYGYTF. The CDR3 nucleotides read TGCAGTGCTAGCCAAGACAGGGCTAGGGTCGTCTATGGCTACACCTTC.

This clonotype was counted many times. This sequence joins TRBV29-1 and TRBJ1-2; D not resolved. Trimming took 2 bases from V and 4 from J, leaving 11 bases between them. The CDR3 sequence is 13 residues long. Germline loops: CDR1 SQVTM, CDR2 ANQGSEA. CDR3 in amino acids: CSVESGAFYGYTF. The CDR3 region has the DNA TGCAGCGTTGAATCCGGAGCCTTCTATGGCTACACCTTC. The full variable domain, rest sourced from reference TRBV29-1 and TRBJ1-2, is SAVISQKPSRDICQRGTSLTIQCQVDSQVTMMFWYRQQPGQSLTLIATANQGSEATYESGFVIDKFPISRPNLTFSTLTVSNMSPEDSSIYLCSVESGAFYGYTFGSGTRLTVV.

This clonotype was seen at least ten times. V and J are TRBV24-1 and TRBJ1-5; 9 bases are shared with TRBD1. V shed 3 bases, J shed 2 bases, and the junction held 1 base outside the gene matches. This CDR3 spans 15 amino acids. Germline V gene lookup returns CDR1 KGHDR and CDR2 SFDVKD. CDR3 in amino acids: CATSDRTGGNQPQHF. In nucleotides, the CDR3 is TGTGCCACCAGTGATCGGACAGGGGGCAATCAGCCCCAGCATTTT.

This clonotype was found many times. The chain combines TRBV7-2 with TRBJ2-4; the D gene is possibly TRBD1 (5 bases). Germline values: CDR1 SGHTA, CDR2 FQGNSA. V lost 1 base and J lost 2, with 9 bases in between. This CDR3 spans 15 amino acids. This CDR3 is CASSLGWGSKNIQYF. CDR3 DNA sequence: TGTGCCAGCAGCTTAGGTTGGGGCTCCAAAAACATTCAGTACTTC.

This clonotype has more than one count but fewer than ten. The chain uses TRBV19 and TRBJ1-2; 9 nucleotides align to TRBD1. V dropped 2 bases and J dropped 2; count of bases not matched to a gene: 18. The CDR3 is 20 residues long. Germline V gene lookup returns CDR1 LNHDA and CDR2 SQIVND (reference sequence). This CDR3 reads CASSIPPNRKLGQGNYGYTF. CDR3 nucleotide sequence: TGTGCCAGTAGTATACCGCCGAACCGGAAACTCGGACAGGGGAACTATGGCTACACCTTC.

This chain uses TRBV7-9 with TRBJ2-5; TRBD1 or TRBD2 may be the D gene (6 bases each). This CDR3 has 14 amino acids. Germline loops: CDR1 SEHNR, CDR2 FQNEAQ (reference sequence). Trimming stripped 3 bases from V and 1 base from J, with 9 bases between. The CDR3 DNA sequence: TGTGCCAGCAGCTTGTGGGGGGCCCAAGAGACCCAGTACTTC. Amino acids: CASSLWGAQETQYF.

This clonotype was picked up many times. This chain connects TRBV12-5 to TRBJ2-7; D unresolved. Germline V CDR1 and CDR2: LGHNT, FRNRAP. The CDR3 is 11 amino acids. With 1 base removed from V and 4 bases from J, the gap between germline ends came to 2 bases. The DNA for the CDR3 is TGTGCTAGTGGTTTGGGGTACGAGCAGTACTTC. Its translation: CASGLGYEQYF.

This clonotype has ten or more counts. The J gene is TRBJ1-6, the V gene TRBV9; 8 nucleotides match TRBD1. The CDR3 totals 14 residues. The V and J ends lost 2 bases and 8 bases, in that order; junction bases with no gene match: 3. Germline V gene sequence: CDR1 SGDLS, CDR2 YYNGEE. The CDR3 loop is CASSVRGLDSPLHF. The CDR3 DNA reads TGTGCCAGCAGCGTCAGGGGGCTCGATTCACCCCTCCACTTT.

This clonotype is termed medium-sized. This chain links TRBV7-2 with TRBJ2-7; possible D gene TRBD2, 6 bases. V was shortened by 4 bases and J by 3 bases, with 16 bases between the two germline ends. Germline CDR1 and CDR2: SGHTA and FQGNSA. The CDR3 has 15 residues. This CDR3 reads CASSSGDGRGYEQYF. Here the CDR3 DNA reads TGTGCCAGCAGCTCGGGGGACGGGAGAGGCTACGAGCAGTACTTC.

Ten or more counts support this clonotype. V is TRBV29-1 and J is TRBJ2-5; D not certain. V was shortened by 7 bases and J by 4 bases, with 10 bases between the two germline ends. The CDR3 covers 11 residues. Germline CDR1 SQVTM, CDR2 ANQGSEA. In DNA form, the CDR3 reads TGCAGCGCCAACCCCGGAGAGACCCAGTACTTC. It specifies CSANPGETQYF.

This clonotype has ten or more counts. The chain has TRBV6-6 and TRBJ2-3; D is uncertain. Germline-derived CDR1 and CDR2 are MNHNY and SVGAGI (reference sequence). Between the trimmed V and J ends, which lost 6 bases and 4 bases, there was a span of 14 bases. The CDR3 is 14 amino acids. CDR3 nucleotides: TGTGCCAGCAGCCATATTTTAGAGGCAGATACGCAGTATTTT. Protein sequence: CASSHILEADTQYF.

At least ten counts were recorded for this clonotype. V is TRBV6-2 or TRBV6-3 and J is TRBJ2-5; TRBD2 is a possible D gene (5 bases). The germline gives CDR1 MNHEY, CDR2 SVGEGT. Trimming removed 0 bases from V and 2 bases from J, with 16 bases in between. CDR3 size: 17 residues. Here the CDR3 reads CASSYSMVGVPQETQYF. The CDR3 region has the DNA TGTGCCAGCAGTTACTCGATGGTGGGAGTCCCGCAAGAGACCCAGTACTTC.

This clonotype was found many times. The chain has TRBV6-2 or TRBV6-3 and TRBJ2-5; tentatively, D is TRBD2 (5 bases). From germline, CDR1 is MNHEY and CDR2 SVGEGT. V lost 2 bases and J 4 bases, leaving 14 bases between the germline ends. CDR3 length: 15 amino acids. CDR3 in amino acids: CASSYQRTGRETQYF. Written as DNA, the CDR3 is TGTGCCAGCAGTTACCAGCGAACTGGGAGAGAGACCCAGTACTTC.

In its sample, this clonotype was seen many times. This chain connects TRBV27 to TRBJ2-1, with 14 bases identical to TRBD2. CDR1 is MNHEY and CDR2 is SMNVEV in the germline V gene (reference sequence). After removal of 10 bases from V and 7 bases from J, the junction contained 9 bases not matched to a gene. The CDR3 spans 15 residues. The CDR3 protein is CATMRGTSGRNEQFF. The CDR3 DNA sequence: TGTGCCACCATGCGGGGGACTAGCGGGAGAAATGAGCAGTTCTTC.

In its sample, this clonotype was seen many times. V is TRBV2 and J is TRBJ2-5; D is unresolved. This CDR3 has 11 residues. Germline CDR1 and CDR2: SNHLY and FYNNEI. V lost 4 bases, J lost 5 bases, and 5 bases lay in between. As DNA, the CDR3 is TGTGCCAGCAGTGTCCATGAGACCCAGTACTTC. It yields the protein CASSVHETQYF.

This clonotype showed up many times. The CDR3 here is CASSYFAGSNQPQHF. The CDR3 nucleotides read TGTGCCAGCAGTTACTTTGCGGGGAGCAATCAGCCCCAGCATTTT. V usage is TRBV6-2 or TRBV6-3 and J usage is TRBJ1-5; D gene unclear. Looked up from germline, CDR1 is MNHEY and CDR2 is SVGEGT. V dropped 1 base and J dropped 1 base, with 8 bases sitting between them. The CDR3 has 15 amino acids.

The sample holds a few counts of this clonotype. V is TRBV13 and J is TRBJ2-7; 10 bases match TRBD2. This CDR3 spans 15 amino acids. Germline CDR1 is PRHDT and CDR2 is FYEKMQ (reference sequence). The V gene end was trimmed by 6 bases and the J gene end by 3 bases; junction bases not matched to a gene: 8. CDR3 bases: TGTGCCAGCAGTCCTAGCGGGAGAGGTAACTACGAGCAGTACTTC. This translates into CASSPSGRGNYEQYF.